This entry lists 15 T cell receptor beta chains sequenced from one sample in a study of human T cells and chemical hapten exposure. Documented time point: patch test 2, 6 weeks after DPC sensitization. Treatment reported: therapeutic diphenylcyclopropenone sensitization with weekly scalp DPC. In TCRdb, the RACE reads were re-called with MiXCR into one record per CDR3 protein. The profile shows fewer than 90,000 distinct CDR3 sequences, about 6.6% of them singletons. Sequenced material: whole blood, taken in connection with sensitization to the hapten diphenylcyclopropenone (DPC). The receptors were sampled from a young woman with alopecia areata. Some clones in this sample may be carry-over from other donors' samples.

At least ten counts were recorded for this clonotype. The chain uses TRBV3-1 and TRBJ1-5, with 7 bases identical to TRBD1. Trimming cost V 3 bases and J 10 bases; bases outside gene matches: 6. The germline V gene has CDR1 LGHDT and CDR2 YNNKEL (reference sequence). This CDR3 region has 13 residues. The CDR3 spells CASSHRQGEPQHF. CDR3 nucleotides: TGTGCCAGCAGCCATAGACAGGGTGAACCCCAGCATTTT.

This clonotype was detected ten times or more. DNA for the CDR3: TGTGCCATCAGTGGTCCCGGCCGCACAGATACGCAGTATTTT. Translating it yields CAISGPGRTDTQYF. The chain is built from TRBV10-3 and TRBJ2-3; D call uncertain. V was cut by 4 bases and J by 1 base, with 9 bases left in between. The CDR3 consists of 14 residues. The V gene's germline CDR1 is ENHRY and CDR2 SYGVKD.

This clonotype came up many times. The V call is TRBV5-5, the J call TRBJ2-1; TRBD1 matches at 10 bases. V lost 4 bases, J lost 9 bases, and 7 bases stayed unmatched. Germline loops: CDR1 SGHKS, CDR2 YYEKEE (reference sequence). This CDR3 spans 14 amino acids. The CDR3: CASSPPTGGSEQFF. In DNA, the CDR3 is TGTGCCAGCAGCCCCCCGACAGGGGGCAGTGAGCAGTTCTTC.

This clonotype was seen ten or more times. The V call is TRBV9, the J call TRBJ2-1; unclear D gene. Trimming shortened V by 4 bases and J by 10 bases, and 24 bases separated the two germline ends. The CDR3 consists of 16 residues. CDR1 is SGDLS, CDR2 YYNGEE, per germline. The CDR3 protein is CASSRMGSDPMEEQFF. CDR3 DNA sequence: TGTGCCAGCAGCCGGATGGGGTCGGACCCCATGGAGGAGCAGTTCTTC.

In this sample, this clonotype turned up many times. This chain connects TRBV7-8 to TRBJ2-5; D could derive from TRBD1 or TRBD2 (7 bases each). Per the germline V gene, CDR1 is SGHVS and CDR2 is FQNEAQ. This CDR3 has 14 amino acids. The V end lost 3 bases, the J end lost 5 bases, and 13 bases lay between the germline ends. In DNA form, the CDR3 reads TGTGCCAGCAGCTTGCAGGGGGGGTCGGAGACCCAGTACTTC. Protein product: CASSLQGGSETQYF.

Ten or more counts support this clonotype. The chain employs TRBV12-3 or TRBV12-4 and TRBJ2-1; 8 bases agree with TRBD2. This CDR3 has 15 amino acids. V shed 1 base, J shed 4 bases, and the junction held 3 bases outside the gene matches. DNA for the CDR3: TGTGCCAGCAGTTTAGTAACTAGCGGATACAATGAGCAGTTCTTC. Protein: CASSLVTSGYNEQFF.

The J gene is TRBJ1-5, the V gene TRBV6-1; no definite D call. V was shortened by 2 bases and J by 9 bases, with 11 bases between the two germline ends. The germline V gene encodes CDR1 MNHNS and CDR2 SASEGT. The CDR3 is made up of 13 amino acids. CDR3 amino acids: CASSERGPGPQHF. CDR3 DNA sequence: TGTGCCAGCAGTGAAAGAGGGCCAGGGCCCCAGCATTTT.

This clonotype was seen a handful of times. This sequence joins TRBV11-1 and TRBJ2-5; 8 positions match TRBD2. V lost 5 bases, J lost 5 bases, and 4 bases stayed unmatched. The germline V gene has CDR1 SGHAT and CDR2 FQDESV (reference sequence). The CDR3 runs 13 residues. CDR3 coding DNA: TGTGCCAGCAGCGTTCGGGAGGGGGAGACCCAGTACTTC. This gives the protein CASSVREGETQYF.

This clonotype was detected ten times or more. The chain is built from TRBV29-1 and TRBJ1-1, with D uncertain. The germline V gene has CDR1 SQVTM and CDR2 ANQGSEA. Trimming took 2 bases from V and 2 from J, leaving 9 bases between them. CDR3 length: 13 amino acids. The CDR3 protein is CSVENMGNTEAFF. The CDR3 bases are TGCAGCGTTGAAAATATGGGAAACACTGAAGCTTTCTTT.

This clonotype was counted ten times or more. The chain employs TRBV5-1 and TRBJ1-1, with D uncertain. The length of the CDR3 is 15 residues. V lost 1 base and J lost 1, with 11 bases in between. Germline CDR1 reads SGHRS; CDR2 reads YFSETQ. The CDR3 sequence is CASSLPLSPNTEAFF. Here the CDR3 DNA reads TGCGCCAGCAGCTTGCCCCTGAGCCCGAACACTGAAGCTTTCTTT.

This clonotype has more than one count but fewer than ten. V usage is TRBV11-1 and J usage is TRBJ1-1, with TRBD1 as a possible D gene (5 bases). Germline lookup yields CDR1 SGHAT and CDR2 FQDESV (reference sequence). With 5 bases removed from V and 7 bases from J, the gap between germline ends came to 11 bases. The CDR3 loop spans 12 amino acids. The CDR3 is CASSRSGIEAFF. CDR3 sequence (DNA): TGTGCCAGCAGCCGATCAGGGATTGAAGCTTTCTTT.

Remarks on this clonotype: This clone may be a read error of a much larger clone one base away. This chain connects TRBV20-1 to TRBJ1-1; D is ambiguous. There are 13 residues in the CDR3. Germline V gives CDR1 DFQATT, CDR2 SNEGSKA (reference sequence). The CDR3 DNA reads as TGCAGTGCTAGAGATCGTAAGAACACTAAAGCTTTCTTT. This codes for CSARDRKNTKAFF.

This clonotype was observed at least ten times. The V and J genes are TRBV6-5 and TRBJ2-3; 11 nucleotides line up with TRBD1. V gave up 2 bases and J gave up 3 bases; unmatched junction bases: 4. The CDR3 is 16 amino acids. Germline V lookup: CDR1 MNHEY, CDR2 SVGAGI. The DNA of the CDR3 is TGTGCCAGCAGTTACGGACAGGGGGCTGGTACAGATACGCAGTATTTT. It specifies CASSYGQGAGTDTQYF.

This clonotype has just a few counts. CDR3 loop: CASTQWGVTTEAFF. The CDR3 region has the DNA TGTGCCAGCACCCAGTGGGGGGTTACCACTGAAGCTTTCTTT. The chain links TRBV12-3 or TRBV12-4 to TRBJ1-1; D is possibly TRBD1 (5 bases). The CDR3 is 14 amino acids. Trimming left V 7 bases short and J 4 bases short, with 16 bases between.

Ten or more counts support this clonotype. The CDR3 DNA sequence: TGTGCCAGCAGCGGAACCGGGACAGGGAGGGAGCAGTACTTC. Protein sequence: CASSGTGTGREQYF. This chain joins TRBV9 and TRBJ2-7, with 9 nucleotides matching TRBD1. With 3 bases clipped from V and 7 bases from J, the junction kept 8 bases outside the gene matches. This CDR3 region has 14 residues. Per germline, CDR1 SGDLS and CDR2 YYNGEE.